This is a list of T cell receptor beta chains from one sample in a study of blood T cell repertoires in COVID-19. TCRdb's table, derived via immunoSEQ multiplex PCR, lists solely in-frame clones and lacks some. The data show about 120,000 clones, around 85% seen once. The specimen was peripheral blood. The receptors were gathered from a man in his fifties or sixties with acute or convalescent COVID-19. Both conserved end residues are part of each CDR3. D genes are given only for firm matches. A clone size is listed for some rows: how often the clone was seen (once, few, many), or a class if it is expanded.

CASSPPGLAGIAYNEQFF,TGTGCCAGCAGCCCCCCGGGACTAGCGGGAATAGCCTACAATGAGCAGTTCTTC,.,TRBV28,TRBJ2-1,TRBD2
CASSSPRDSLAKNIQYF,TGCGCCAGCAGCTCCCCACGGGACAGCCTAGCCAAAAACATTCAGTACTTC,.,TRBV5-1,TRBJ2-4,TRBD1
CASITGQGLGDTQYF,TGTGCCAGCATCACAGGGCAGGGCCTCGGGGATACGCAGTATTTT,.,TRBV6-5,TRBJ2-3,.
CASSQIPWGGANYGYTF,TGCGCCAGCAGCCAGATCCCCTGGGGAGGAGCTAACTATGGCTACACCTTC,.,TRBV4-3,TRBJ1-2,.
CAREQGITEAFF,TGTGCCAGGGAACAGGGAATTACTGAAGCTTTCTTT,.,TRBV6-5,TRBJ1-1,.
CASSIKGTGGVWELFF,TGTGCCAGTAGTATAAAGGGGACAGGGGGAGTGTGGGAGCTGTTTTTT,.,TRBV19,TRBJ2-2,TRBD1
CASSPGLTGGPVETQYF,TGCGCCAGCAGCCCGGGCTTAACGGGAGGCCCCGTAGAGACCCAGTACTTC,.,TRBV5-1,TRBJ2-5,TRBD2
CASSRQETQYF,TGTGCCAGCAGTCGCCAAGAGACCCAGTACTTC,.,TRBV6-5,TRBJ2-5,.
CASSPSGGREQYF,TGTGCCAGCAGCCCGTCCGGGGGGAGGGAGCAGTACTTC,.,TRBV7-3,TRBJ2-7,TRBD2
CATSEAGTSPLHF,TGTGCCACCAGTGAGGCGGGGACGTCACCCCTCCACTTT,.,TRBV24-1,TRBJ1-6,.
CASSHLSRNTEAFF,TGTGCCAGCAGCCACCTTTCGCGGAACACTGAAGCTTTCTTT,.,TRBV7-2,TRBJ1-1,.
CASSPREPTQRNNYGYTF,TGTGCCAGCAGCCCGAGGGAGCCAACGCAGCGGAATAACTATGGCTACACCTTC,.,TRBV7-2,TRBJ1-2,.
CSVLNRVYNEQFF,TGCAGCGTTCTAAACAGGGTATACAATGAGCAGTTCTTC,.,TRBV29-1,TRBJ2-1,.
CASSQDWNRASNQPQHF,TGCGCCAGCAGCCAAGATTGGAACAGGGCGAGCAATCAGCCCCAGCATTTT,.,TRBV4-1,TRBJ1-5,.
CASSLARGGGVSETQYF,TGTGCCAGCAGCTTAGCCCGGGGCGGGGGAGTTTCGGAGACCCAGTACTTC,.,TRBV7-2,TRBJ2-5,TRBD2
CASSVAGVFDTQYF,TGTGCCAGTAGCGTAGCGGGAGTGTTCGATACGCAGTATTTT,.,TRBV19,TRBJ2-3,TRBD2
CASSTPDTQYF,TGTGCCAGCAGTACTCCAGATACGCAGTATTTT,.,TRBV28,TRBJ2-3,.
CASSRDTNTGELFF,TGTGCCAGCAGTCGGGACACCAACACCGGGGAGCTGTTTTTT,once,TRBV6-4,TRBJ2-2,.
CASSEWGGPTGELFF,TGTGCCAGCAGTGAATGGGGGGGGCCCACCGGGGAGCTGTTTTTT,.,TRBV25-1,TRBJ2-2,.
CASSSAGPKPTQYF,TGTGCCAGCAGCTCGGCGGGGCCTAAACCTACGCAGTATTTT,.,TRBV7-2,TRBJ2-3,.
CASSLQGNTGELFF,TGTGCCAGCTCACTACAGGGAAACACCGGGGAGCTGTTTTTT,.,TRBV18,TRBJ2-2,.
CASSASGRAYEQYF,TGTGCCAGCAGCGCTAGCGGGAGGGCCTACGAGCAGTACTTC,.,TRBV9,TRBJ2-7,TRBD2
CASTLGAGEKLFF,TGCGCCAGCACCTTGGGGGCAGGAGAAAAACTGTTTTTT,few,TRBV5-1,TRBJ1-4,.
CASSSGTGNSGNTIYF,TGCGCCAGCTCTTCCGGGACAGGGAACAGTGGAAACACCATATATTTT,.,TRBV5-1,TRBJ1-3,TRBD1
CASSLELGRLSGANVLTF,TGTGCCAGCAGCTTAGAATTGGGGAGGCTCTCTGGGGCCAACGTCCTGACTTTC,.,TRBV5-4,TRBJ2-6,.
CASRTFPTDTQYF,TGTGCCAGTAGGACTTTTCCCACAGATACGCAGTATTTT,few,TRBV19,TRBJ2-3,.
CASSVAPYEKLFF,TGTGCCAGCAGCGTAGCCCCATATGAAAAACTGTTTTTT,.,TRBV27,TRBJ1-4,.
CASSLKRGTYNEQFF,TGCGCCAGCAGCTTAAAAAGGGGTACCTACAATGAGCAGTTCTTC,.,TRBV5-1,TRBJ2-1,.
CASSQASSDAYNEQFF,TGTGCCAGCAGCCAAGCGTCTAGCGACGCCTACAATGAGCAGTTCTTC,.,TRBV4-2,TRBJ2-1,.
CASGLAEAYEQYF,TGCGCCAGCGGACTAGCGGAAGCCTACGAGCAGTACTTC,.,TRBV5-1,TRBJ2-7,TRBD2
CATSESSASGSSEQFF,TGTGCCACCAGTGAGAGTTCGGCTAGCGGGAGTAGTGAGCAGTTCTTC,.,TRBV24-1,TRBJ2-1,TRBD2
CASSADYIDEQYF,TGTGCCAGCAGCGCGGACTATATAGACGAGCAGTACTTC,.,TRBV6-5,TRBJ2-7,.
CASRSFSGSRADTQYF,TGTGCCAGCAGATCCTTTAGCGGGAGCAGGGCAGATACGCAGTATTTT,.,TRBV2,TRBJ2-3,TRBD2
CASSLVGQSGALSSGRRVDTQYF,TGCGCCAGCAGCTTGGTCGGACAATCCGGGGCCCTCTCTAGCGGGAGGAGGGTAGATACGCAGTATTTT,.,TRBV5-1,TRBJ2-3,TRBD2
CSGLTSGANTGELFF,TGCAGCGGCTTGACTAGCGGGGCGAACACCGGGGAGCTGTTTTTT,.,TRBV29-1,TRBJ2-2,TRBD2
CASSRTGTGLKLAGVCAGELFF,TGTGCCAGCAGCCGCACAGGGACAGGTCTCAAACTAGCGGGAGTTTGCGCCGGGGAGCTGTTTTTT,.,TRBV3-1/TRBV3-2,TRBJ2-2,TRBD2
CASSEVSSQGGYTF,TGTGCCAGCAGTGAAGTTTCGAGTCAGGGTGGCTACACCTTC,.,TRBV6-1,TRBJ1-2,.
CASSLGGRAGTGELFF,TGTGCCAGCAGCTTAGGCGGGAGGGCCGGGACCGGGGAGCTGTTTTTT,.,TRBV7-2,TRBJ2-2,TRBD2
CASSRLTSGNNEQFF,TGTGCCAGCAGTCGGTTGACTAGCGGGAACAATGAGCAGTTCTTC,.,TRBV13,TRBJ2-1,TRBD2
CSVVSVAGEGRLYF,TGCAGCGTTGTGTCAGTAGCGGGGGAAGGTCGGTTGTATTTT,.,TRBV29-1,TRBJ2-3,TRBD2
CASSLRTGASGNTIYF,TGTGCCAGCAGCTTAAGGACAGGAGCCTCTGGAAACACCATATATTTT,.,TRBV7-2,TRBJ1-3,TRBD1
CSARPQQEAFF,TGCAGTGCTAGACCCCAACAAGAAGCTTTCTTT,.,TRBV20-1,TRBJ1-1,.
CASSQDPGGVFNYGYTF,TGTGCCAGCAGCCAAGACCCCGGGGGGGTCTTTAACTATGGCTACACCTTC,.,TRBV14,TRBJ1-2,.
CASTRGGAETEAFF,TGTGCCAGCACCCGAGGGGGGGCGGAGACTGAAGCTTTCTTT,.,TRBV28,TRBJ1-1,.
CASGRTEAFF,TGTGCCAGTGGGAGGACTGAAGCTTTCTTT,once,TRBV28,TRBJ1-1,.
CAITRDFYGYTF,TGTGCCATCACCAGGGATTTCTATGGCTACACCTTC,once,TRBV10-3,TRBJ1-2,.
CAIGTSGSKWTGELFF,TGTGCCATCGGGACTAGCGGGAGCAAGTGGACCGGGGAGCTGTTTTTT,.,TRBV10-3,TRBJ2-2,TRBD2
CASSQEDREKYNEQFF,TGTGCCAGCAGCCAAGAGGATCGGGAGAAATACAATGAGCAGTTCTTC,.,TRBV14,TRBJ2-1,.
CATSDPGRGAYGQYF,TGTGCCACCAGTGACCCGGGACGGGGGGCCTACGGGCAGTACTTC,few,TRBV24-1,TRBJ2-7,.
CASSVAPPTRTSGDNEQFF,TGTGCCAGCAGCGTAGCCCCCCCAACCCGGACTAGCGGGGACAATGAGCAGTTCTTC,.,TRBV9,TRBJ2-1,TRBD2
CASSQGWEGTIYF,TGTGCCAGCAGCCAAGGATGGGAGGGAACCATATATTTT,.,TRBV7-2,TRBJ1-3,.